These 12 T cell receptor beta chains came from one sample sequenced in a study of T cell responses to AZD1222 COVID-19 vaccine. TCRdb's table, derived via immunoSEQ multiplex PCR, lists solely in-frame clones and lacks some. The repertoire includes 50,000 to 65,000 clones, about 93% of them detected once, and approximately 6.3% sits in the top ten. Sequences were derived from peripheral blood, sampled 28 days after the second dose of the MenACWY control vaccine. These receptors originate from an adult who received the MenACWY meningococcal vaccine as a control.

V usage is TRBV25-1 and J usage is TRBJ2-1; 9 nucleotides line up with TRBD1. The CDR3 consists of 15 residues. The V gene's germline CDR1 is MGHDK and CDR2 SYGVNS. With V trimmed by 7 bases and J by 9 bases, 13 bases remained unmatched. The CDR3 reads CASTGTGKIGGEQFF. The CDR3 DNA is TGTGCCAGCACCGGGACAGGGAAAATCGGTGGTGAGCAGTTCTTC.

The chain couples TRBV7-6 to TRBJ2-1; D could derive from TRBD1 or TRBD2 (5 bases each). The CDR3 is made up of 15 amino acids. Deletions cut 1 base from V and 4 bases from J, with 11 bases between. CDR1 is SGHVS, CDR2 FNYEAQ, per germline. Here the CDR3 reads CASSLGGSPYNEQFF. Written as DNA, the CDR3 is TGTGCCAGCAGCTTAGGGGGGTCCCCTTACAATGAGCAGTTCTTC.

The rearrangement uses TRBV3-1 (or the pseudogene TRBV3-2) and TRBJ2-7; D is tentatively TRBD1 or TRBD2 (5 bases each). Germline CDR1 is LGHDT and CDR2 is YNNKEL (reference sequence). The CDR3 runs 15 residues. Trimming shortened V by 2 bases and J by 2 bases, and 13 bases separated the two germline ends. The CDR3 spells CASSQFGAGAYEQYF. The CDR3 DNA is TGTGCCAGCAGCCAATTCGGGGCCGGGGCCTACGAGCAGTACTTC.

The V call is TRBV28, the J call TRBJ1-3; a possible D gene is TRBD1 (5 bases). In germline, CDR1 is MDHEN, CDR2 SYDVKM. V lost 4 bases and J lost 4, with 14 bases in between. This CDR3 has 15 residues. The CDR3: CASSWGGLNGNTIYF. The CDR3 bases are TGTGCCAGCAGTTGGGGGGGACTGAACGGAAACACCATATATTTT.

Remarks on this clone: The sample holds other DNA sequences that translate to the same CDR3. This sequence joins TRBV30 and TRBJ2-5; a weak D match, TRBD2 (6 bases). Looked up from germline, CDR1 is GTSNPN and CDR2 is SVGIG (reference sequence). The CDR3 has 13 residues. V lost 1 base and J 4 bases, leaving 10 bases between the germline ends. The CDR3 loop reads CAWSGRAGETQYF. CDR3 bases: TGTGCCTGGAGTGGTCGAGCGGGAGAGACCCAGTACTTC.

This rearrangement joins TRBV19 to TRBJ1-1, with a tentative D call TRBD1 (5 bases). The germline V gene encodes CDR1 LNHDA and CDR2 SQIVND (reference sequence). This CDR3 has 14 amino acids. V was pared by 4 bases and J by 8 bases, with 17 bases between. Here the CDR3 reads CASSTQTVGGEAFF. The CDR3 bases are TGTGCCAGTAGTACACAGACAGTGGGTGGGGAAGCTTTCTTT.

The count of this clone is one. The chain uses TRBV11-2 and TRBJ1-5; the D gene is possibly TRBD1 (5 bases). Germline loops: CDR1 SGHAT, CDR2 FQNNGV. The ends were cut back, 3 bases at V and 6 bases at J, with 9 bases in the middle. This CDR3 has 13 amino acids. The CDR3 sequence: CASSLGTGQPQHF. The DNA of the CDR3 is TGTGCCAGCAGCTTGGGTACAGGTCAGCCCCAGCATTTT.

The chain couples TRBV30 to TRBJ2-3; tentatively, D is TRBD2 (6 bases). Germline-derived CDR1 and CDR2 are GTSNPN and SVGIG (reference sequence). V lost 5 bases to trimming and J lost 4 bases, with 10 bases between them. There are 12 residues in the CDR3. CDR3 coding DNA: TGTGCCTGGGGCGGGATCGCAGATACGCAGTATTTT. Encoded protein: CAWGGIADTQYF.

As DNA, the CDR3 is TGCAGTGCTAAAAGTGGGTCTGAAGCTTTCTTT. It codes for CSAKSGSEAFF. The chain is built from TRBV20-1 and TRBJ1-1; D not certain. Germline values: CDR1 DFQATT, CDR2 SNEGSKA (reference sequence). The CDR3 consists of 11 residues. With 4 bases removed from V and 6 bases from J, the gap between germline ends came to 9 bases.

The chain couples TRBV5-1 to TRBJ2-3; TRBD2 matches 11 bases. In germline, CDR1 is SGHRS, CDR2 YFSETQ. The CDR3 runs 15 residues. Trimming at V came to 1 base and at J to 3 bases, leaving 1 base not matched to a gene. The CDR3 DNA reads TGCGCCAGCAGCTTGACTAGCGGGGGTACAGATACGCAGTATTTT. Translating it yields CASSLTSGGTDTQYF.

The rearrangement uses TRBV2 and TRBJ1-6; D unresolved. The CDR3 has 14 residues. Germline V gene lookup returns CDR1 SNHLY and CDR2 FYNNEI. Trimming took off 8 bases at V and 6 bases at J, with 14 bases between the two ends. DNA for the CDR3: TGTGCCAGCGGGGAAGGATATATTAATTCACCCCTCCACTTT. This translates into CASGEGYINSPLHF.

The V and J genes are TRBV28 and TRBJ2-4, with D hard to call. Deletions cut 7 bases from V and 1 base from J, with 11 bases between. From germline, CDR1 is MDHEN and CDR2 SYDVKM. The CDR3 covers 14 residues. As DNA, the CDR3 is TGTGCCAGCACCGTCCGGGCGGCCAAAAACATTCAGTACTTC. As protein: CASTVRAAKNIQYF.